This T cell receptor (beta chain) was captured in a study of blood T cell repertoires in COVID-19. About the study: The samples span acute and convalescent COVID-19 from the United States, Italy and Spain.

Assay used: immunoSEQ multiplex PCR; TCRdb lists only in-frame clones, some missing. This sample has around 220,000 clones, with around 86% found just once. V dropped 5 bases and J dropped 5; count of bases not matched to a gene: 4. The CDR3 has 13 residues. The chain is built from TRBV12-3 or TRBV12-4 and TRBJ2-5; 8 bases map to TRBD1. The sequence came from a woman between 50 and 59 years old with COVID-19, enrolled during active disease. The sequenced material came from peripheral blood. The CDR3 sequence is CASSLTGGETQYF. CDR3 DNA: TGTGCCAGCAGTCTTACAGGGGGGGAGACCCAGTACTTC.